This TCR beta chain is drawn from a study of blood T cell repertoires in COVID-19 (dated by TCRdb to 2019 to 2021). As for the study more broadly: Samples from collaborators originated in the United States, Italy and Spain and spanned both the acute and convalescent phases of COVID-19. The prospective study material was composed of cDNA or gDNA derived from T cells, B-cell-depleted T cells, or PBMCs. Deeply sampled blood TCRbeta repertoires from subjects exposed to, actively infected with, or recovered from COVID-19 were included in the dataset. A freely available public database, intended as a resource for researchers studying the immune response to SARS-CoV-2, is where the repertoires were released. The samples were drawn from the first 160 participants of the ongoing ImmuneRACE study and from 950 to 1,500 subjects provided by 6 global collaborators. Sample metadata almost always included a de-identified subject ID, COVID-19 status, age in years and sex. Where available, HLA class I and class II types were obtained from metadata supplied by the sample provider rather than from assay-based typing.

TCRbeta CDR3 regions were amplified from genomic DNA by means of the immunoSEQ Assay, a bias-controlled multiplex PCR. The study's processing was this. Within the assay, amplification of reference gene primers was used to estimate how many nucleated cells each sample contained. To quantify the absolute abundance of each unique TCRbeta CDR3 rearrangement, sequence reads were collapsed and filtered. For each sample, productive Simpson clonality was calculated by taking the square root of Simpson's diversity index across productive rearrangements. This immuneACCESS table, as held by TCRdb, lists in-frame sequences with V and J called but not all clones. Of the missing ones, under half trace to an unresolved V gene in checked studies; the others have no known cause. The V and J calls and the clone size are those of that table, but D and trimming were determined from the DNA. Recorded for this sample are about 250,000 clones; about four fifths of them occurred a single time. The ten largest clones represent 7.5% to 10% of the sample.

What the work shows at the level of the full study, not this receptor alone: Clinical and demographic metadata were provided uncurated, with the amount varying by source and participant.

Collaborating institutions collected whole blood in K2EDTA tubes following their own protocols. For TCRbeta analysis, collaborator samples were shipped as frozen whole blood, as isolated PBMCs, or as DNA extracted from either sample type. Cut back by 7 bases and 5 bases, the V and J ends lie 12 bases apart. The CDR3, cysteine through phenylalanine, is 13 amino acids long. The read is trimmed to its CDR3 DNA, 39 bases read in frame from base 1. The germline V gene sets CDR1 to SNHLY and CDR2 to FYNNEI. Regarding this clone: The specificity of this receptor is unknown. Base qualities are not provided; no much larger clone lies one nucleotide away.

The clonotype comes from an elderly man with acute or convalescent COVID-19. The sample consisted of peripheral blood. The V gene is TRBV2 and the J gene is TRBJ1-3; perhaps TRBD1 is the D gene, with 5 bases matching. The DNA is TGTGCCAGCATTGGGGCAGGGAGAAACACCATATATTTT. The translation is CASIGAGRNTIYF.